The 22 T cell receptor delta chains in this list originate from one sample, sequenced in a study of gamma-delta chains in newborns, infants, children. TCRdb re-called the reads via CATT. The sample shows approximately 7,000 delta-chain clones, 2.1% of them seen only once. Sample: blood. These receptors were obtained from a child who was a newborn, infant or young child, either healthy, febrile or measles-vaccinated (not recorded which).

Comment on this clone: This could be a read error, since a much larger clone is one nucleotide away. Other nucleotide sequences in the sample specify the same CDR3. The V call is TRDV2, the J call TRDJ3, with TRDD3 matching 8 bases. The V gene's germline CDR1 is GEAIGNYY and CDR2 EKD. The CDR3 length is 20 residues. The CDR3 DNA sequence: TGTGCCTGTGACACGGTGTTGCTGGGGGACTCCTCCTGGGACACCCGCCAGATGTTTTTC. Amino acids: CACDTVLLGDSSWDTRQMFF.

This clone was observed a handful of times. A much larger clone lies a single base off, so this may be a read error. Other DNA sequences from this sample encode an identical CDR3 as well. The chain couples TRDV1 to TRDJ3, with a tentative D call TRDD2 (6 bases). The CDR3 contains 20 residues. V lost 0 bases and J 2 bases, leaving 17 bases between the germline ends. In germline, CDR1 is TSWWSYY, CDR2 QGS. The CDR3 loop reads CALGELQPSLTTWDTRQMFF. As DNA, the CDR3 is TGTGCTCTTGGGGAACTACAGCCTTCCCTTACGACCTGGGACACCCGACAGATGTTTTTC.

There are a few counts of this clone. One end of the junction varies from germline; a read error may be responsible. CDR3 nucleotide sequence: TGTGCCTGTGACCTCCCCTGGGGGAGACTACCCTCCTGGGACACCCGCCAGATGTTTTTC. Translation: CACDLPWGRLPSWDTRQMFF. This chain uses TRDV2 with TRDJ3; 8 nucleotides agree with TRDD3. Germline V CDR1 and CDR2: GEAIGNYY, EKD. The CDR3 has 20 amino acids.

Of note for this clone: TCRdb's listed protein matches a much larger clone and diverges from this DNA's translation at residue 8, likely through a read error; the protein shown comes from the DNA. J is TRDJ2 and V is TRDV2, with 9 bases lining up with TRDD3. Germline CDR1 is GEAIGNYY and CDR2 is EKD. V lost 4 bases and J lost 1; bases outside the gene matches: 3. This CDR3 is built from 15 residues. The CDR3 coding sequence is TGTGCCTGTGAGTTACTGGGGGATTTGACAGCACAACTCTTCTTT. Translating it yields CACELLGDLTAQLFF.

Remarks on this clone: A much larger clone differs by one base, so this may be a read error. This sample also contains other DNA sequences that code for the same CDR3. The chain couples TRDV2 to TRDJ3; D perhaps matches TRDD3 (5 bases). Germline V lookup: CDR1 GEAIGNYY, CDR2 EKD. This CDR3 spans 17 amino acids. DNA of the CDR3: TGTGCCTGCGACACCGCTGGGAGCTCCTGGGACACCCGACAGATGTTTTTC. Residues: CACDTAGSSWDTRQMFF.

This clone was counted only a few times. A read error likely explains why the TCRdb protein, taken from a much larger clone, differs from this DNA's translation at residue 16; the protein shown is translated from the DNA. CDR3 region: CACDTGYLGDRPYTDRLIF. The CDR3 bases are TGTGCCTGTGACACCGGGTATCTGGGGGATAGACCGTACACCGATAGACTCATCTTT. J is TRDJ1 and V is TRDV2, with 10 bases that match TRDD3. The CDR3 sequence is 19 residues long. Germline V gene sequence: CDR1 GEAIGNYY, CDR2 EKD.

This clone was detected only a few times. A much larger clonotype is one base distant, so this may be a read error. The same CDR3 is also encoded by other DNA sequences in this sample. The chain employs TRDV2 and TRDJ1; 12 bases are a match to TRDD3. There are 16 residues in the CDR3. Germline V gene data show CDR1 as GEAIGNYY and CDR2 as EKD. The CDR3 nucleotides are TGTGCCTGCGACACCCTTTTACTGGGGGATACCGATAAGCTCATCTTT. Translation gives CACDTLLLGDTDKLIF.

A few counts support this clone. A much larger clone lies one base from this, so it may be a read error. The CDR3 DNA reads as TGTGCCTGTGACACCGTGGGTTTCTGGGACACCCGACAGATGTTTTTC. This sequence encodes CACDTVGFWDTRQMFF. V is TRDV2 and J is TRDJ3; D is unresolved. The CDR3 covers 16 residues. Per the germline V gene, CDR1 is GEAIGNYY and CDR2 is EKD. Trimming pared 0 bases from V and 3 bases from J, leaving 8 bases between.

Judged by abundance, this clone is medium-sized (0.01 to 0.1%). The gene calls are TRDV2 and TRDJ1, with TRDD3 identical over 8 bases. The V and J ends lost 2 bases and 3 bases, in that order; junction bases with no gene match: 4. CDR3 length: 14 residues. The germline CDR1 and CDR2 sequences are GEAIGNYY and EKD. CDR3 DNA sequence: TGTGCCTGTGACATCGGGATACGCGCCGATAAACTCATCTTT. It translates to CACDIGIRADKLIF.

As regards this clone: Being one base from a much bigger clone, this may be a read error. The gene calls are TRDV2 and TRDJ1; 13 positions match TRDD3. CDR1 GEAIGNYY and CDR2 EKD come from the germline V gene. This CDR3 has 17 amino acids. The CDR3 nucleotides are TGTGCCTGTGACACCCTACTGGGGGATACGCGGGGCGATAAACCCATCTTT. Protein sequence: CACDTLLGDTRGDKPIF.

This clone has just a few counts. A far larger clone differs by one base, so this is likely a read error. Other DNA sequences in this sample translate to the same CDR3. The J gene is TRDJ3, the V gene TRDV2; 13 nucleotides align to TRDD3. Germline V gene lookup returns CDR1 GEAIGNYY and CDR2 EKD. CDR3 length: 20 residues. The CDR3 bases are TGTGCCTGCGACAGTACTGGGGGATACGCCAGCTCCTGGGACACCCGACAGATGTTTTTC. This sequence encodes CACDSTGGYASSWDTRQMFF.

On this clone itself: A much larger clone differs by one base, so this may be a read error. The same CDR3 arises from other DNA sequences in this sample as well. This rearrangement joins TRDV2 to TRDJ2, with 9 nucleotides matching TRDD3. The CDR3 spans 18 residues. Germline V gene sequence: CDR1 GEAIGNYY, CDR2 EKD. The CDR3 loop reads CACDTWGYDRALTAQLFF. As DNA, the CDR3 is TGTGCCTGTGACACCTGGGGATACGATAGGGCTTTGACAGCACAACTTTTCTTT.

Comments on this clone: A far larger clone differs by one base, so this is likely a read error. The chain employs TRDV1 and TRDJ1; 9 bases align to TRDD2. Germline V gene data show CDR1 as TSWWSYY and CDR2 as QGS. The CDR3 runs 22 residues. Trimming cost V 3 bases and J 4 bases; bases outside gene matches: 27. The CDR3 DNA reads TGTGCTCTTGGGGAGGGATACCCGGCCTTCCTACGTTTGCGAGCCCACAGCGATAAACTCATCTTT. Translation gives CALGEGYPAFLRLRAHSDKLIF.

Comments on this clone: This may be a read error: a much more frequent sequence differs by one nucleotide. The chain is built from TRDV2 and TRDJ2; 7 bases align to TRDD3. J lost 0 bases, V lost 0 bases, and 6 bases had no gene match. Germline lookup yields CDR1 GEAIGNYY and CDR2 EKD. This CDR3 contains 17 residues. The CDR3 DNA reads TGTGCCTGTGACACCGTCTGGGGGGCACCTTTGACAGCACAACTCTTCTTT. Residues: CACDTVWGAPLTAQLFF.

Worth noting for this clone: It may be a read error: a sequence one base away is much more abundant. Other DNA sequences from this sample encode an identical CDR3 as well. The chain joins TRDV2 to TRDJ3, with TRDD3 identical over 7 bases. This CDR3 has 18 amino acids. CDR1 GEAIGNYY and CDR2 EKD come from the germline V gene. The V gene end was trimmed by 0 bases and the J gene end by 0 bases; junction bases not matched to a gene: 4. DNA of the CDR3: TGTGCCTGTGACACCGGGGGATCCGCCTCCTGGGACACCCGACAGATGTTTTTC. This translates into CACDTGGSASWDTRQMFF.

Points on this clone: The TCRdb protein, from a much larger clone, departs from this DNA's translation at residue 14, likely by read error; the protein shown derives from the DNA. The J gene is TRDJ1, the V gene TRDV2; D call uncertain. The CDR3 consists of 15 residues. Germline values: CDR1 GEAIGNYY, CDR2 EKD. Here the CDR3 DNA reads TGTGCCTGCGTTCCCGTAAGTCCCAGAGCCGATAAACTCACCTTT. Residues: CACVPVSPRADKLTF.

This clone has more than one count but fewer than ten. Translating this DNA gives a protein that differs at residue 7 from the TCRdb one, which belongs to a much larger clone; a read error is likely, and the protein shown is this translation. The gene calls are TRDV2 and TRDJ3; perhaps TRDD3 as D (6 bases). V dropped 1 base and J dropped 0 bases, with 15 bases sitting between them. Germline V CDR1 and CDR2: GEAIGNYY, EKD. This CDR3 comprises 19 residues. The CDR3 nucleotides read TGTGCCTGTGACACTGGGAGATACGCAAGCTCCTGGGACACCCGACAGATGTTTTTC. Its protein product is CACDTGRYASSWDTRQMFF.

Regarding this clone: A junction boundary mismatches the germline segment, possibly from a read error. V and J are TRAV29/DV5 and TRDJ3, with 13 bases aligning to TRDD3. The CDR3 extends over 21 amino acids. In germline, CDR1 is NSMFDY, CDR2 ISSIKDK. The CDR3 nucleotides read TGTGCCGCAAGCCGCCCACTGGGGGATACGTTTCGCTCCTGGGACCCCCTACAGATGTTTTTC. Residues: CAASRPLGDTFRSWDPLQMFF. The full variable domain, with the rest looked up from reference TRAV29/DV5 and TRDJ3, is DQQVKQNSPSLSVQEGRISILNCDYTNSMFDYFLWYKKYPAEGPTFLISISSIKDKNEDGRFTVFLNKSAKHLSLHIVPSQPGDSAVYFCAASRPLGDTFRSWDPLQMFFGTGIKLFVEP.

This clone was seen a few times. A much larger clone sits a single nucleotide away, making a read error possible. This sample also contains other DNA sequences that code for the same CDR3. The chain is built from TRDV3 and TRDJ3, with TRDD3 matching over 10 bases. This CDR3 is 18 amino acids long. CDR1 is TVYSNPD and CDR2 is GDNSRS in the germline V gene (reference sequence). Losses at the gene ends were 4 bases for V and 0 bases for J; bases not matched to a gene: 9. Here the CDR3 DNA reads TGTGCCTCCCCTCGCACTGGGGGATCCTCCTGGGACACCCGACAGATGTTTTTC. Its protein product is CASPRTGGSSWDTRQMFF. The entire variable domain, with the rest obtained from reference TRDV3 and TRDJ3, is as follows: CDKVTQSSPDQTVASGSEVVLLCTYDTVYSNPDLFWYRIRPDYSFQFVFYGDNSRSEGADFTQGRFSVKHILTQKAFHLVISPVRTEDSATYYCASPRTGGSSWDTRQMFFGTGIKLFVEP.

This clone appeared a few times. A much larger clone lies one base from this, so it may be a read error. Other nucleotide sequences in the sample specify the same CDR3. The CDR3 sequence is CACDTGGYSGSSWDTRQMFF. DNA for the CDR3: TGCGCCTGTGACACGGGGGGATACAGTGGGAGCTCCTGGGACACCCGACAGATGTTTTTC. V gene TRDV2 combines with J gene TRDJ3, with 9 positions matching TRDD3. Germline assignment: CDR1 GEAIGNYY and CDR2 EKD. The CDR3 has 20 amino acids.

Details on this clone: The mismatch at residue 5 between this DNA's translation and the TCRdb protein of a much larger clone likely reflects a read error; the protein shown is translated from the DNA. The chain carries TRDV2 and TRDJ3, with TRDD3 matching 9 bases. The V segment lost 2 bases and the J segment 0 bases; nucleotides outside the gene matches: 1. The germline V gene encodes CDR1 GEAIGNYY and CDR2 EKD. There are 17 residues in the CDR3. The CDR3: CACDILGDSWDTRQMFF. DNA for the CDR3: TGTGCCTGTGACATACTGGGGGACTCCTGGGACACCCGACAGATGTTTTTC.

This clone qualifies as medium-sized (0.01 to 0.1%). A read error may be the cause here, since a much bigger clone is one base away. Written as DNA, the CDR3 is TGTGCCTGTGACCAGTACTGGGGGACCGATGGGGCTTTGACAGCACACCTCTTCTTT. Translated: CACDQYWGTDGALTAHLFF. The chain has TRDV2 and TRDJ2, with 9 bases aligning to TRDD3. The CDR3 extends over 19 amino acids. Germline V lookup: CDR1 GEAIGNYY, CDR2 EKD.